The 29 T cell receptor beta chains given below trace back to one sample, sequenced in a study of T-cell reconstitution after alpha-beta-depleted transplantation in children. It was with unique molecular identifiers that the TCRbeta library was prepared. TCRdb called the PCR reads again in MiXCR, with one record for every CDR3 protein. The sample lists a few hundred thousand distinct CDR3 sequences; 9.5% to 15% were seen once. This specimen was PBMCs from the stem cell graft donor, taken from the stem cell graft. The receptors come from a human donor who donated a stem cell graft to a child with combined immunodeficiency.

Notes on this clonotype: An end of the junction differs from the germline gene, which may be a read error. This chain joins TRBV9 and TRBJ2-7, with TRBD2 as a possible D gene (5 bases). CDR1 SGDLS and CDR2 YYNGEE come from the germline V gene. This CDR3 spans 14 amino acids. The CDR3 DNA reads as TGTGCCAGCAGCCCCGGGGTAGTCTCCAACGAGCAGTACTTC. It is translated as CASSPGVVSNEQYF.

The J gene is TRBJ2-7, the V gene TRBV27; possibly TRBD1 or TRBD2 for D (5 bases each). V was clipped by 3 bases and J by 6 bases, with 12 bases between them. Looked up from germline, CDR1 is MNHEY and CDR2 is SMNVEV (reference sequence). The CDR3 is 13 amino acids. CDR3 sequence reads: CASSFGASGEQYF. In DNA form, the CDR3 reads TGTGCCAGCAGTTTTGGGGCCAGCGGCGAGCAGTACTTC.

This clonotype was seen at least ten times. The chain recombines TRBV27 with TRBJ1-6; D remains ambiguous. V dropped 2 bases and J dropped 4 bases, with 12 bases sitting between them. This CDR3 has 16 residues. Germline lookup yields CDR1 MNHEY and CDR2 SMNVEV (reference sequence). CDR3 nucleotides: TGTGCCAGCAGTTTAGGAGCCGGCCAGTATAATTCACCCCTCCACTTT. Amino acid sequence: CASSLGAGQYNSPLHF.

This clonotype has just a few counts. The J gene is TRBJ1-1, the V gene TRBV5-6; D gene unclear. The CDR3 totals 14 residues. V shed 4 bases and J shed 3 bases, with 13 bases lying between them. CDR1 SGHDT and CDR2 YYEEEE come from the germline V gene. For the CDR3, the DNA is TGTGCCAGCAGCCCCGTTCTCGCGGACACTGAAGCTTTCTTT. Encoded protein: CASSPVLADTEAFF.

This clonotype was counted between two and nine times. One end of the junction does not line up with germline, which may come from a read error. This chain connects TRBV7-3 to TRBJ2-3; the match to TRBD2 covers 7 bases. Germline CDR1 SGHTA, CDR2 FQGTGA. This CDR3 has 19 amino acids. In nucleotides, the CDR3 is TGTGCCAGCAGCTTCCAGGGATCCAGTTACCCGGGAGGCACGGATACGCAGTATTTT. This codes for CASSFQGSSYPGGTDTQYF.

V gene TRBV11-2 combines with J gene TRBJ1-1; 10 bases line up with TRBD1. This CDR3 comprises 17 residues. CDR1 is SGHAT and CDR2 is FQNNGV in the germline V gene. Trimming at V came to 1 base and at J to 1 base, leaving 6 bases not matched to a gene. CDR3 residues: CASSLVGTGATNTEAFF. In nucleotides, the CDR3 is TGTGCCAGCAGCTTAGTTGGGACAGGGGCTACGAACACTGAAGCTTTCTTT.

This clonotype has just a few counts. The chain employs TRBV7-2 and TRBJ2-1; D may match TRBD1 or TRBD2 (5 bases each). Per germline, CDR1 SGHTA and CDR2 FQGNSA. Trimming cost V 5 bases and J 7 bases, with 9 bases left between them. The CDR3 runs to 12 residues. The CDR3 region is CASSPEGNEQFF. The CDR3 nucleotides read TGTGCCAGCAGCCCCGAGGGGAATGAGCAGTTCTTC.

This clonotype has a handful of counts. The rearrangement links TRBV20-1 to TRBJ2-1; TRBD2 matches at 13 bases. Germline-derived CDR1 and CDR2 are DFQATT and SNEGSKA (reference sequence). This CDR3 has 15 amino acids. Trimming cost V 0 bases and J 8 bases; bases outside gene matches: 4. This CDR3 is CSARDKLAGGDEQFF. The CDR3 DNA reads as TGCAGTGCTAGAGATAAACTAGCGGGAGGGGATGAGCAGTTCTTC.

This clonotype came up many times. The CDR3 spells CAIRAGTGRSYNEQFF. For the CDR3, the DNA is TGTGCCATCAGGGCCGGGACAGGTCGGTCCTACAATGAGCAGTTCTTC. The V and J genes are TRBV10-3 and TRBJ2-1, with 8 bases fitting TRBD1. The germline CDR1 and CDR2 sequences are ENHRY and SYGVKD. The CDR3 is 16 residues long. After removal of 6 bases from V and 1 base from J, the junction contained 8 bases not matched to a gene.

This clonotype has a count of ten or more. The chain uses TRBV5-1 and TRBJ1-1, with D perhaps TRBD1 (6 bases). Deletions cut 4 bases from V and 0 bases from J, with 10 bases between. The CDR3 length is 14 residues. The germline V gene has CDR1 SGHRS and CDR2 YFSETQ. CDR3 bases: TGCGCCAGCAGCCTGCGGACAGTGAACACTGAAGCTTTCTTT. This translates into CASSLRTVNTEAFF.

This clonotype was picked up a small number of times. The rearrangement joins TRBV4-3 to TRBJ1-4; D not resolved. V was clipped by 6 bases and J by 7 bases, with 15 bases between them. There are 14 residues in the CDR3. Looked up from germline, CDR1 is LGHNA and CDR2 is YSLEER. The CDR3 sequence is CASSPGSGGEKLFF. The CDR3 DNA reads TGCGCCAGCAGTCCGGGCTCGGGCGGTGAAAAACTGTTTTTT.

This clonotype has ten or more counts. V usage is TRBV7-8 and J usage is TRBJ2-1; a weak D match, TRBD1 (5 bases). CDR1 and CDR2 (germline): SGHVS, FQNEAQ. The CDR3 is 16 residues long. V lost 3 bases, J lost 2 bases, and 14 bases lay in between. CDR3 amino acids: CASSLVRTRAYNEQFF. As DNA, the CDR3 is TGTGCCAGCAGCTTGGTTAGGACAAGGGCCTACAATGAGCAGTTCTTC.

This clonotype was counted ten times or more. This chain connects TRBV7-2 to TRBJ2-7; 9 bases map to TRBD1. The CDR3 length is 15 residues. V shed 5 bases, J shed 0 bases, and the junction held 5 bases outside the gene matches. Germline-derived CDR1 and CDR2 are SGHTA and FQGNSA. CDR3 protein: CASSQNRGPSYEQYF. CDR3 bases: TGTGCCAGCAGCCAAAACAGGGGGCCCTCCTACGAGCAGTACTTC.

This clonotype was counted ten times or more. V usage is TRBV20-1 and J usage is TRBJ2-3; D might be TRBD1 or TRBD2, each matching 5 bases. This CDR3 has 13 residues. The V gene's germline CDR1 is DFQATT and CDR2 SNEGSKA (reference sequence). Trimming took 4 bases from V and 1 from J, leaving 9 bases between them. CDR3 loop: CSATGAGTDTQYF. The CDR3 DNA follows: TGCAGTGCTACCGGGGCGGGCACAGATACGCAGTATTTT.

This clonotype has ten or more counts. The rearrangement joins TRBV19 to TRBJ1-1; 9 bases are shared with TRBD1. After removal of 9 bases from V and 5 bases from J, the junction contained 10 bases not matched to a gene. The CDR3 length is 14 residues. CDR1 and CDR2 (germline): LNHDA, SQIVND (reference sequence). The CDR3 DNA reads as TGTGCCAGCGCCACTACAGGGGGCAGGACTGAAGCTTTCTTT. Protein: CASATTGGRTEAFF.

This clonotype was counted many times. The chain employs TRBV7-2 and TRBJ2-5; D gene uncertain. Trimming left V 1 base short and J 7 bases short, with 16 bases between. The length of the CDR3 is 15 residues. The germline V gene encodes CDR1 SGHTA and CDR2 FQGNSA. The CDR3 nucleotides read TGTGCCAGCAGCTTAGTGGTAGAAGGGTTGGTGACCCAGTACTTC. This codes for CASSLVVEGLVTQYF.

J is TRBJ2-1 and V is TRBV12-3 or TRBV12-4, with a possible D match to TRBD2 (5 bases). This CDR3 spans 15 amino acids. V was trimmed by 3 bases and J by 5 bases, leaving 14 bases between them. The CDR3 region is CASSFISGIHNEQFF. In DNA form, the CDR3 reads TGTGCCAGCAGTTTTATCAGCGGAATTCACAATGAGCAGTTCTTC.

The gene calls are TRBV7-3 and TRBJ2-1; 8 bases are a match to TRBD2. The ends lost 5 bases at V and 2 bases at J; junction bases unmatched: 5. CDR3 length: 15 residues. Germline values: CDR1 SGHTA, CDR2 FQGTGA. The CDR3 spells CASSHGGGTYNEQFF. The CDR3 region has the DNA TGTGCCAGCAGCCACGGGGGGGGCACCTACAATGAGCAGTTCTTC.

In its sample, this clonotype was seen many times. In DNA, the CDR3 is TGTGCCAGCAGAAAGACTAGTATCAATGAGCAGTTCTTC. Amino acid sequence: CASRKTSINEQFF. V is TRBV6-1 and J is TRBJ2-1; D is possibly TRBD2 (6 bases). The V and J ends lost 6 bases and 6 bases respectively, with 12 bases between them. CDR1 is MNHNS, CDR2 SASEGT, per germline. This CDR3 region has 13 residues.

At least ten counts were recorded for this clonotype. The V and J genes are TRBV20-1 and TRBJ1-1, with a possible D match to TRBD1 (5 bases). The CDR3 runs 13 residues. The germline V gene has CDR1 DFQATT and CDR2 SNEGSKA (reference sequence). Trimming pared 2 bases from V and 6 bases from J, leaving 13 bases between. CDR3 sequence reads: CSARWQGWAEAFF. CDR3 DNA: TGCAGTGCTAGATGGCAGGGTTGGGCTGAAGCTTTCTTT.

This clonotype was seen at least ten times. The CDR3 here is CASSLVSGRDTGELFF. The DNA for the CDR3 is TGTGCCAGCAGCTTAGTCAGCGGGAGGGACACCGGGGAGCTGTTTTTT. The V and J genes are TRBV7-2 and TRBJ2-2, with 10 bases identical to TRBD2. CDR1 and CDR2 from the germline V gene are SGHTA and FQGNSA. CDR3 length equals 16 residues. V was pared by 1 base and J by 3 bases, with 2 bases of the junction left unmatched.

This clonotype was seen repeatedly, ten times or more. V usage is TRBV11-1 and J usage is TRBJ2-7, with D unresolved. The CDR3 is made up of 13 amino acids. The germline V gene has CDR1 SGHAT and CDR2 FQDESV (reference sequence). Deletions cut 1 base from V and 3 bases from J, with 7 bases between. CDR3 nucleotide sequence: TGTGCCAGCAGCTTAGACAGCTTCTACGAGCAGTACTTC. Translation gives CASSLDSFYEQYF.

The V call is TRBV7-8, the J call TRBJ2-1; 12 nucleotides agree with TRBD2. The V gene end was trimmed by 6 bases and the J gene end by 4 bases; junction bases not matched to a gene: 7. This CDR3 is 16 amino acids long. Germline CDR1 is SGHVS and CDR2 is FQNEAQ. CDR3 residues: CASRMTSGSGYNEQFF. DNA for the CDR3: TGTGCCAGCAGGATGACTAGCGGGAGTGGATACAATGAGCAGTTCTTC.

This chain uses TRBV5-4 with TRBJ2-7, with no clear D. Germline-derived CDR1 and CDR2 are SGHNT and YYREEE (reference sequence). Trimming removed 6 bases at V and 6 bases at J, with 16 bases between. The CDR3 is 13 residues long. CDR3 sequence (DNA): TGTGCCAGCAACGATCACCTTCATCTCGAGCAGTACTTC. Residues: CASNDHLHLEQYF.

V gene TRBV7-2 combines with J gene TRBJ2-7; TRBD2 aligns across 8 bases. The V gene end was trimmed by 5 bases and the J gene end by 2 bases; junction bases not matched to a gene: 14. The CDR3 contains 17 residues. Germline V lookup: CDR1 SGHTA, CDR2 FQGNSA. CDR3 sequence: CASSPMGGGGFPYEQYF. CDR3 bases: TGTGCCAGCAGCCCCATGGGGGGCGGGGGGTTTCCCTACGAGCAGTACTTC.

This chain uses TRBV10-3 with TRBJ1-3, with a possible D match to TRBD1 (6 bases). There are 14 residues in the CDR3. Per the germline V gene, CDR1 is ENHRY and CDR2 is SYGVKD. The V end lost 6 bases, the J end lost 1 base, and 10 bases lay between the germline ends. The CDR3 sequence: CAISGGGSGNTIYF. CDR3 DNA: TGTGCCATCAGCGGAGGGGGTTCTGGAAACACCATATATTTT.

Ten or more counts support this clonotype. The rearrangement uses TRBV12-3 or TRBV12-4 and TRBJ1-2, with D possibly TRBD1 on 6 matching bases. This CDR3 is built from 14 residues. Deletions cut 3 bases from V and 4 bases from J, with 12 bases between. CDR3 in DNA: TGTGCCAGCAGTTTCGGGGGGGCCCTCTATGGCTACACCTTC. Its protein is CASSFGGALYGYTF.

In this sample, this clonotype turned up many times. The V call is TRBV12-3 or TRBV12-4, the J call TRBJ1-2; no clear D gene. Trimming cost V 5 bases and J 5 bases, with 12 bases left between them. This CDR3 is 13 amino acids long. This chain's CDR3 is CASSEGGVYGYTF. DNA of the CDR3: TGTGCCAGCAGTGAGGGCGGTGTGTATGGCTACACCTTC.

The CDR3 is CATSLSNQPQHF. The DNA for the CDR3 is TGTGCCACCAGCTTGAGCAATCAGCCCCAGCATTTT. This rearrangement joins TRBV15 to TRBJ1-5; D not resolved. V gave up 5 bases and J gave up 1 base, with 3 bases separating them. This CDR3 has 12 amino acids. CDR1 and CDR2 from the germline V gene are LNHNV and YYDKDF (reference sequence).